Below, 29 T cell receptor beta chains from the same sample are listed, as sequenced in a study of T-cell memory formation after mild COVID-19. TCRdb re-called the 5' RACE reads through MiXCR, storing one row per CDR3 protein. The sample yields 100,000 or so distinct CDR3 sequences, more than 9.5% seen once. What was sequenced was PBMCs or a T cell subset sorted from them (not recorded which). These TCRs come from a man between 18 and 35 years old who had mild COVID-19 (a few samples of this study predate the infection). Cell type and time point are not known.

The genes are TRBV5-1 and TRBJ2-2, with D perhaps TRBD1 (5 bases). Trimming pared 0 bases from V and 1 base from J, leaving 7 bases between. CDR3 length: 15 amino acids. Germline V gene lookup returns CDR1 SGHRS and CDR2 YFSETQ. The CDR3 DNA follows: TGCGCCAGCAGCTTGGCCCAGGGGAACACCGGGGAGCTGTTTTTT. It codes for CASSLAQGNTGELFF.

The chain combines TRBV2 with TRBJ2-7; possible D gene TRBD2, 7 bases. V lost 4 bases and J lost 4, with 20 bases in between. The germline gives CDR1 SNHLY, CDR2 FYNNEI. The CDR3 is 16 residues long. The DNA for the CDR3 is TGTGCCAGCAGTGGGATGCGGGGGCAGGATTCTTACGAGCAGTACGTC. Translating gives CASSGMRGQDSYEQYV.

The V gene is TRBV11-2, the J gene TRBJ2-5, with D tentatively TRBD2 (5 bases). Germline loops: CDR1 SGHAT, CDR2 FQNNGV. The CDR3 covers 16 residues. The ends were cut back, 5 bases at V and 2 bases at J, with 18 bases in the middle. The CDR3 bases are TGTGCCAGCAGCCCAGGCTACGCTCCGGGACAAGAGACCCAGTACTTC. It is translated as CASSPGYAPGQETQYF.

The gene calls are TRBV6-5 and TRBJ2-3; tentative D call: TRBD2 (7 bases). The ends were cut back, 6 bases at V and 5 bases at J, with 21 bases in the middle. This CDR3 is 16 amino acids long. Germline V gene data show CDR1 as MNHEY and CDR2 as SVGAGI. The CDR3 reads CASSLLKGGLGDTQYF. The DNA of the CDR3 is TGTGCCAGCAGCCTCCTGAAGGGGGGGTTAGGAGATACGCAGTATTTT.

This clonotype was found a few times. The CDR3 loop is CASSQEVPEAFF. The CDR3 nucleotides are TGTGCCAGCAGTCAAGAAGTCCCTGAAGCTTTCTTT. J is TRBJ1-1 and V is TRBV7-9, with D unclear. This CDR3 has 12 amino acids. V lost 6 bases and J lost 6, with 11 bases in between. The V gene's germline CDR1 is SEHNR and CDR2 FQNEAQ (reference sequence).

The chain links TRBV7-8 to TRBJ1-6; D ambiguous. V was trimmed by 0 bases and J by 6 bases, leaving 9 bases between them. Germline V gene lookup returns CDR1 SGHVS and CDR2 FQNEAQ. This CDR3 region has 15 residues. CDR3 DNA sequence: TGTGCCAGCAGCTTAGCGGTCAGAGTTAATTCACCCCTCCACTTT. Protein sequence: CASSLAVRVNSPLHF.

The genes are TRBV7-2 and TRBJ2-1; 12 bases are a match to TRBD2. There are 14 residues in the CDR3. V lost 4 bases and J lost 10; bases outside the gene matches: 5. Germline-derived CDR1 and CDR2 are SGHTA and FQGNSA. The CDR3 nucleotides read TGTGCCAGCAGCTACGGGACTAGCGGGTGGGAGCAGTTCTTC. This gives the protein CASSYGTSGWEQFF.

This clonotype has only a few counts. The chain recombines TRBV7-3 with TRBJ2-1; 9 nucleotides line up with TRBD1. Trimming took 2 bases from V and 4 from J; bases not matched to a gene: 3. Germline V gene data show CDR1 as SGHTA and CDR2 as FQGTGA. The CDR3 extends over 15 amino acids. The CDR3 DNA is TGTGCCAGCAGCTTAGGGGACAGGGTTTACAATGAGCAGTTCTTC. As protein: CASSLGDRVYNEQFF.

Only a few counts were recorded for this clonotype. V is TRBV12-3 or TRBV12-4 and J is TRBJ2-3; D call uncertain. The CDR3 contains 13 residues. V was pared by 7 bases and J by 7 bases, with 15 bases between. Here the CDR3 reads CASTPTSINTQYF. CDR3 DNA sequence: TGTGCCAGCACCCCCACCTCGATTAATACGCAGTATTTT.

The gene calls are TRBV7-9 and TRBJ2-5, with 12 bases lining up with TRBD1. CDR3 size: 16 residues. V dropped 4 bases and J dropped 5; count of bases not matched to a gene: 8. Germline CDR1 reads SEHNR; CDR2 reads FQNEAQ (reference sequence). CDR3 amino acids: CASSYPGQGAGETQYF. Here the CDR3 DNA reads TGTGCCAGCAGCTACCCGGGACAGGGGGCTGGGGAGACCCAGTACTTC.

In this sample, this clonotype turned up a few times. The chain recombines TRBV10-3 with TRBJ1-4, with D maybe TRBD1 (6 bases). The V end was cut by 3 bases, the J end by 5 bases, with 7 bases between. Germline CDR1 ENHRY, CDR2 SYGVKD. There are 13 residues in the CDR3. This CDR3 reads CAISEGGNEKLFF. The CDR3 DNA reads as TGTGCCATCAGTGAAGGGGGAAATGAAAAACTGTTTTTT.

This clonotype has a handful of counts. The chain joins TRBV3-1 to TRBJ2-5, with 15 positions matching TRBD2. The CDR3 totals 17 residues. Germline V gene sequence: CDR1 LGHDT, CDR2 YNNKEL (reference sequence). Trimming took 8 bases from V and 4 from J; bases not matched to a gene: 11. The CDR3 region has the DNA TGTGCCAGCGGAAGGACTAGCGGGGGGGCCGAGCGAGAGACCCAGTACTTC. Its protein is CASGRTSGGAERETQYF.

This clonotype was detected only a few times. The J gene is TRBJ2-7, the V gene TRBV2, with D unclear. This CDR3 contains 13 residues. V gave up 8 bases and J gave up 0 bases, with 11 bases separating them. The V gene's germline CDR1 is SNHLY and CDR2 FYNNEI. CDR3 in amino acids: CASSGVNSYEQYV. CDR3 DNA sequence: TGTGCCAGCTCCGGCGTCAACTCCTACGAGCAGTACGTC.

This clonotype was seen a handful of times. The rearrangement joins TRBV15 to TRBJ2-4; D assignment may be TRBD1 or TRBD2 (5 bases each). V was pared by 0 bases and J by 2 bases, with 14 bases between. CDR3 length: 17 amino acids. Germline values: CDR1 LNHNV, CDR2 YYDKDF (reference sequence). The CDR3 loop reads CATSRERGVESKNIQYF. CDR3 nucleotide sequence: TGTGCCACCAGCAGAGAGCGAGGGGTTGAATCCAAAAACATTCAGTACTTC.

This clonotype showed up many times. V and J are TRBV4-1 and TRBJ2-7; no firm D call. The ends were cut back, 3 bases at V and 4 bases at J, with 10 bases in the middle. The CDR3 totals 13 residues. Germline V lookup: CDR1 MGHRA, CDR2 YSYEKL. The CDR3 sequence is CASSQSIGYEQYV. CDR3 DNA: TGCGCCAGCAGCCAGAGTATTGGGTACGAGCAGTACGTC.

This rearrangement joins TRBV20-1 to TRBJ2-2; perhaps TRBD1 as D (5 bases). CDR3 length equals 11 residues. The germline V gene encodes CDR1 DFQATT and CDR2 SNEGSKA (reference sequence). The V end lost 6 bases, the J end lost 5 bases, and 7 bases lay between the germline ends. The CDR3 protein is CSAGVTGELFF. Here the CDR3 DNA reads TGCAGTGCAGGGGTAACCGGGGAGCTGTTTTTT.

The V and J genes are TRBV10-3 and TRBJ2-3, with 15 bases aligning to TRBD2. Germline V CDR1 and CDR2: ENHRY, SYGVKD. J gave up 4 bases and V 0 bases, and 2 bases lay outside the gene matches. The CDR3 has 17 residues. DNA for the CDR3: TGTGCCATCAGTGAGTCGGGGACTAGCGGGGGGCCAGATACGCAGTATTTT. Translating gives CAISESGTSGGPDTQYF.

This rearrangement joins TRBV28 to TRBJ2-3; 10 bases agree with TRBD1. Losses at the gene ends were 3 bases for V and 0 bases for J; bases not matched to a gene: 12. The CDR3 is 19 residues long. Germline V gene lookup returns CDR1 MDHEN and CDR2 SYDVKM. CDR3 loop: CASSFPRDRGHASTDTQYF. The CDR3 bases are TGTGCCAGCAGTTTCCCCCGGGACAGGGGTCATGCAAGCACAGATACGCAGTATTTT. Full variable domain (outside the CDR3, taken from reference TRBV28 and TRBJ2-3): DVKVTQSSRYLVKRTGEKVFLECVQDMDHENMFWYRQDPGLGLRLIYFSYDVKMKEKGDIPEGYSVSREKKERFSLILESASTNQTSMYLCASSFPRDRGHASTDTQYFGPGTRLTVL.

V and J are TRBV15 and TRBJ1-5; unclear D gene. The CDR3 is 15 amino acids. V was clipped by 5 bases and J by 3 bases, with 14 bases between them. The germline CDR1 and CDR2 sequences are LNHNV and YYDKDF (reference sequence). As DNA, the CDR3 is TGTGCCACCAGCGAGTTAAAGGGCCACAATCAGCCCCAGCATTTT. Its translation is CATSELKGHNQPQHF.

This clonotype was found many times. The genes are TRBV6-5 and TRBJ2-3, with 7 bases fitting TRBD2. The junction had 5 bases not matched to a gene; V was cut back by 6 bases and J by 5 bases. Germline CDR1 MNHEY, CDR2 SVGAGI. The CDR3 runs 13 residues. CDR3 bases: TGTGCCAGCAGCGTCCGGACTAGAGATACGCAGTATTTT. Amino acid sequence: CASSVRTRDTQYF.

This rearrangement joins TRBV28 to TRBJ2-3; D unclear. Trimming removed 5 bases at V and 5 bases at J, with 20 bases between. The germline V gene encodes CDR1 MDHEN and CDR2 SYDVKM. This CDR3 region has 16 residues. The CDR3 region is CASSPSFSPAGDTQYF. The CDR3, as DNA: TGTGCCAGCAGTCCTTCATTTAGCCCCGCTGGAGATACGCAGTATTTT.

J is TRBJ1-5 and V is TRBV20-1; 7 bases match TRBD1. The trim removed 3 bases at V and 1 base at J, leaving 6 bases unmatched. CDR1 DFQATT and CDR2 SNEGSKA come from the germline V gene (reference sequence). The CDR3 is 15 amino acids. CDR3 sequence: CSASQGGLSNQPQHF. CDR3 bases: TGCAGTGCTAGCCAAGGGGGCTTGAGCAATCAGCCCCAGCATTTT.

This sequence joins TRBV4-2 and TRBJ1-6; D call uncertain. V was cut by 1 base and J by 7 bases, with 11 bases left in between. Germline assignment: CDR1 LGHNA and CDR2 YNFKEQ. CDR3 length equals 15 residues. This CDR3 is CASSQASIRNSPLHF. CDR3 sequence (DNA): TGTGCCAGCAGCCAAGCATCAATCCGAAATTCACCCCTCCACTTT.

The chain joins TRBV6-2 or TRBV6-3 to TRBJ2-7; D not certain. V lost 10 bases and J 5 bases, leaving 15 bases between the germline ends. Looked up from germline, CDR1 is MNHEY and CDR2 is SVGEGT. This CDR3 is 12 amino acids long. CDR3: CAITGRVDEQYF. In DNA, the CDR3 is TGTGCCATCACGGGCAGAGTGGACGAGCAGTACTTC.

This clonotype was observed a handful of times. The chain is built from TRBV2 and TRBJ2-7, with 9 positions matching TRBD2. Unmatched junction bases numbered 5, after V lost 5 bases and J lost 3 bases. Germline lookup yields CDR1 SNHLY and CDR2 FYNNEI. The CDR3 length is 14 residues. CDR3 sequence: CASSRPSGVYEQYF. In DNA form, the CDR3 reads TGTGCCAGCAGTCGACCTAGCGGGGTCTACGAGCAGTACTTC.

V gene TRBV28 combines with J gene TRBJ1-2; no clear D gene. The CDR3 loop spans 11 amino acids. Trimming cost V 3 bases and J 7 bases, with 6 bases left between them. Germline CDR1 is MDHEN and CDR2 is SYDVKM. The CDR3 here is CASSFKGGYTF. CDR3 bases: TGTGCCAGCAGTTTCAAGGGTGGCTACACCTTC.

This clonotype was counted at least ten times. The CDR3 sequence: CASSATSQETQYF. CDR3 nucleotides: TGTGCCAGCAGCGCGACTAGCCAAGAGACCCAGTACTTC. The J gene is TRBJ2-5, the V gene TRBV11-2; TRBD2 might be the D (6 bases). Between the trimmed V and J ends, which lost 5 bases and 1 base, there was a span of 8 bases. Germline V gives CDR1 SGHAT, CDR2 FQNNGV. The CDR3 loop spans 13 amino acids.

The chain employs TRBV6-1 and TRBJ1-6, with a weak D call TRBD1 (6 bases). V gave up 2 bases and J gave up 0 bases, with 14 bases separating them. There are 18 residues in the CDR3. In germline, CDR1 is MNHNS, CDR2 SASEGT. Here the CDR3 reads CASSEWTDRSSYNSPLHF. CDR3 DNA: TGTGCCAGCAGTGAATGGACAGACCGAAGCTCCTATAATTCACCCCTCCACTTT.

This clonotype has just a few counts. The chain has TRBV5-6 and TRBJ2-7, with 10 bases that match TRBD1. With V trimmed by 3 bases and J by 3 bases, 6 bases remained unmatched. Germline V gives CDR1 SGHDT, CDR2 YYEEEE. This CDR3 is 15 amino acids long. CDR3 region: CASSSRDRGDYEQYF. CDR3 nucleotide sequence: TGTGCCAGCAGCTCCCGGGACAGGGGAGACTACGAGCAGTACTTC.